This is a list of T cell receptor beta chains from one sample in a study of cytomegalovirus exposure and HLA in healthy donors. TCRdb's table, derived via immunoSEQ multiplex PCR, lists solely in-frame clones and lacks some. The sample has more than 95,000 clones; more than 70% are singletons. Sequencing was carried out using PBMCs. The receptors originated from a man aged 30 to 39 in good health and CMV-seronegative. Each CDR3 is given with its conserved first and last residue. The D gene is left open where the match is weak. Some rows have no size entry. The others give once, few or many, or a class for an expanded clone.

d_call	j_call	clone_size	v_call	cdr3_aa	cdr3_nt
TRBD1	TRBJ2-7	NA	TRBV10-2	CASSESGTGHYEQYF	TGCGCCAGCAGTGAGTCAGGGACAGGCCACTACGAGCAGTACTTC
TRBD1	TRBJ2-1	NA	TRBV11-2	CASSLRDRDGFNEQFF	TGTGCCAGCAGCTTAAGGGACAGGGATGGTTTCAATGAGCAGTTCTTC
TRBD1	TRBJ1-2	few	TRBV11-2	CASSYGGQEANYGYTF	TGTGCCAGCAGCTACGGCGGACAGGAAGCTAACTATGGCTACACCTTC
NA	TRBJ1-2	NA	TRBV6-1	CASSAAGTRGGYTF	TGTGCCAGCAGTGCTGCCGGGACGAGGGGGGGCTACACCTTC
NA	TRBJ2-1	NA	TRBV15	CATSRDTGVYNEQFF	TGTGCCACCAGCAGGGACACAGGCGTTTACAATGAGCAGTTCTTC
NA	TRBJ1-5	NA	TRBV10-3	CAISEDGGNQPQHF	TGTGCCATCAGTGAGGACGGGGGGAATCAGCCCCAGCATTTT
NA	TRBJ2-7	NA	TRBV5-1	CASSLPLMAGSNYEQYF	TGCGCCAGCAGCTTGCCGTTAATGGCAGGGTCGAATTACGAGCAGTACTTC
TRBD1	TRBJ2-7	once	TRBV5-1	CASSLALVDRGLYEQYF	TGCGCCAGCAGCTTGGCTTTAGTGGACAGGGGTTTGTACGAGCAGTACTTC
NA	TRBJ1-1	NA	TRBV11-2	CASTPRWGGTGEAFF	TGTGCCAGCACCCCCCGGTGGGGGGGCACTGGTGAAGCTTTCTTT
NA	TRBJ1-1	NA	TRBV28	CASTSGTSLNTEAFF	TGTGCCAGCACCTCAGGTACCAGCCTGAACACTGAAGCTTTCTTT
NA	TRBJ1-2	NA	TRBV19	CASAGAYRDVHGYTF	TGCGCCAGTGCCGGCGCCTACAGGGACGTTCACGGCTACACCTTC
TRBD1	TRBJ1-1	NA	TRBV5-1	CASSETGGTEAFF	TGCGCCAGCAGCGAAACAGGGGGCACTGAAGCTTTCTTT
TRBD2	TRBJ2-3	NA	TRBV27	CASSLPGGGKNSTDTQYF	TGTGCCAGCAGTTTACCCGGGGGGGGAAAGAATAGCACAGATACGCAGTATTTT
TRBD1	TRBJ1-6	NA	TRBV9	CASSERGTGNNSPLHF	TGTGCCAGCAGCGAGAGGGGGACAGGAAATAATTCACCCCTCCACTTT
TRBD2	TRBJ2-1	NA	TRBV7-9	CASSPPAASGPSWDEQFF	TGTGCCAGCAGCCCCCCGGCGGCTAGCGGACCGAGTTGGGATGAGCAGTTCTTC
NA	TRBJ2-7	few	TRBV7-9	CASRETNSYEQYF	TGTGCCAGCAGGGAAACTAACTCCTACGAGCAGTACTTC
NA	TRBJ2-3	NA	TRBV27	CASSLSRGTDTQYF	TGTGCCAGCAGTTTATCACGGGGCACAGATACGCAGTATTTT
NA	TRBJ1-1	NA	TRBV19	CASSIGGRNTEAFF	TGTGCCAGTAGTATAGGGGGCAGGAACACTGAAGCTTTCTTT
NA	TRBJ1-1	few	TRBV7-9	CASSFTRTGRPDTEAFF	TGTGCCAGCAGCTTCACTAGGACGGGCAGGCCAGACACTGAAGCTTTCTTT
NA	TRBJ1-2	NA	TRBV27	CAGSPRSTYGYTF	TGTGCCGGCAGCCCGCGGAGCACCTATGGCTACACCTTC
NA	TRBJ2-2	NA	TRBV7-9	CASSSTNRDTGELFF	TGTGCCAGCAGCTCAACAAACAGGGACACCGGGGAGCTGTTTTTT
TRBD2	TRBJ2-7	NA	TRBV9	CASSVEPLAAYEQYF	TGTGCCAGCAGCGTAGAACCGCTAGCGGCCTACGAGCAGTACTTC
NA	TRBJ2-5	NA	TRBV5-1	CASSLVSGKYQETQYF	TGCGCCAGCAGCTTGGTGTCAGGGAAGTACCAAGAGACCCAGTACTTC
TRBD2	TRBJ2-2	once	TRBV5-4	CASSSRTSGGVFGELFF	TGTGCCAGCAGCAGCAGGACTAGCGGGGGGGTATTCGGGGAGCTGTTTTTT
NA	TRBJ2-1	NA	TRBV5-1	CASSFQTRDNEQFF	TGCGCCAGCAGCTTCCAGACTAGGGACAATGAGCAGTTCTTC
TRBD2	TRBJ2-6	NA	TRBV11-2	CASSLDRKRGGPGANVLTF	TGTGCCAGCAGCTTAGATCGTAAGCGGGGGGGCCCTGGGGCCAACGTCCTGACTTTC
NA	TRBJ1-3	NA	TRBV9	CASSVDPVSGNTIYF	TGTGCCAGCAGCGTAGATCCGGTCTCTGGAAACACCATATATTTT
NA	TRBJ1-6	NA	TRBV6-1	CASSVRDSPLHF	TGTGCCAGCAGTGTTCGGGATTCACCCCTCCACTTT
TRBD1	TRBJ2-1	NA	TRBV13	CASGPTGDLYNEQFF	TGTGCCAGCGGACCAACAGGGGATCTCTACAATGAGCAGTTCTTC
TRBD2	TRBJ2-2	NA	TRBV9	CASSVEWTSGGGRTGELFF	TGTGCCAGCAGCGTAGAATGGACTAGCGGGGGGGGACGGACCGGGGAGCTGTTTTTT
TRBD1	TRBJ1-6	few	TRBV18	CASSPGDSKVYNSPLHF	TGTGCCAGCTCACCAGGGGACAGCAAGGTGTATAATTCACCCCTCCACTTT
NA	TRBJ1-2	once	TRBV28	CASSSLDRPNYGYTF	TGTGCCAGCAGTTCCCTTGACAGACCTAACTATGGCTACACCTTC
NA	TRBJ1-4	NA	TRBV29-1	CSVSLSRGGNEKLFF	TGCAGCGTTTCGTTATCCAGGGGAGGGAATGAAAAACTGTTTTTT
NA	TRBJ2-3	many	TRBV6-6	CASSYIEGTDTQYF	TGTGCCAGCAGTTACATTGAGGGCACAGATACGCAGTATTTT
TRBD1	TRBJ1-1	NA	TRBV19	CASSRSQGSEAFF	TGTGCCAGTAGTAGGTCACAGGGGTCTGAAGCTTTCTTT
NA	TRBJ2-3	once	TRBV30	CAWSVAGALTDTQYF	TGTGCCTGGAGTGTGGCGGGGGCCCTCACAGATACGCAGTATTTT
NA	TRBJ2-3	NA	TRBV11-2	CASSLSPAGFADTQYF	TGTGCCAGCAGCTTATCTCCGGCGGGATTTGCAGATACGCAGTATTTT
NA	TRBJ2-5	few	TRBV7-3	CASSLTGHGQETQYF	TGTGCCAGCAGCTTAACGGGACACGGACAAGAGACCCAGTACTTC
TRBD1	TRBJ2-3	once	TRBV7-2	CASSPGTGGAGITDTQYF	TGTGCCAGCAGTCCTGGGACAGGGGGCGCGGGGATCACAGATACGCAGTATTTT
TRBD2	TRBJ2-3	NA	TRBV6-5	CAVARGGSTDTQYF	TGTGCCGTCGCTCGGGGGGGGTCTACAGATACGCAGTATTTT
NA	TRBJ2-1	few	TRBV9	CASSVGAGGSHNEQFF	TGTGCCAGCAGCGTAGGGGCGGGTGGCAGCCACAATGAGCAGTTCTTC
NA	TRBJ1-2	NA	TRBV5-1	CASSLDRMNYGYTF	TGCGCCAGCAGCTTGGACAGGATGAACTATGGCTACACCTTC
NA	TRBJ2-5	few	TRBV2	CASTPGLIQETQYF	TGTGCCAGCACCCCGGGACTGATCCAAGAGACCCAGTACTTC
TRBD2	TRBJ2-7	NA	TRBV6-1	CASSEPTSGGTEQYF	TGTGCCAGCAGTGAACCGACTAGCGGGGGGACCGAGCAGTACTTC
NA	TRBJ2-2	NA	TRBV11-2	CASRRGINTGELFF	TGTGCCAGCAGAAGAGGGATTAACACCGGGGAGCTGTTTTTT
TRBD2	TRBJ2-7	NA	TRBV4-1	CASSPRTFAGGPVEQYF	TGCGCCAGCAGCCCCAGGACATTCGCGGGGGGGCCAGTCGAGCAGTACTTC
NA	TRBJ2-7	NA	TRBV6-6	CAREWIRDERTYEQYF	TGTGCCAGAGAATGGATCAGGGATGAAAGAACCTACGAGCAGTACTTC
NA	TRBJ1-5	NA	TRBV28	CASTISGYNQPQHF	TGTGCCAGCACCATTTCGGGGTACAATCAGCCCCAGCATTTT
TRBD1	TRBJ1-1	NA	TRBV12-5	CASGPGDRTNTEAFF	TGTGCTAGTGGTCCCGGGGACAGGACGAACACTGAAGCTTTCTTT
NA	TRBJ2-7	NA	TRBV15	CATSSARAKQYF	TGTGCCACCAGCTCAGCGAGGGCCAAGCAGTACTTC
TRBD2	TRBJ2-2	NA	TRBV7-8	CASSHWGGGPQPETNTGELFF	TGTGCCAGCAGCCATTGGGGCGGGGGGCCCCAACCTGAAACGAACACCGGGGAGCTGTTTTTT
NA	TRBJ2-3	NA	TRBV7-3	CASSLKLASTDTQYF	TGTGCCAGCAGCTTAAAATTGGCTAGCACAGATACGCAGTATTTT
NA	TRBJ2-2	NA	TRBV5-1	CASNRGQTGELFF	TGCGCCAGCAATCGTGGACAGACCGGGGAGCTGTTTTTT